Following are 30 T cell receptor beta chains from one sample sequenced in a study of regulatory T cells in long-lasting Graves disease. Sample time point: newly diagnosed GD, antithyroid drugs for less than 3 months. The TCR library was prepared using RNA isolated from PBMCs. Building the TCR beta libraries relied on iRepertoire HTBI primers, and CDR3 regions underwent Arm-PCR. Each CDR3 protein gets one entry after TCRdb re-called the multiplex PCR reads with MiXCR. The table records about 620,000 distinct CDR3 sequences, 15% to 20% of them present only once. The data also belong to a second study, concerning T cells in Graves' hyperthyroidism and ophthalmopathy.

Sequencing was performed on peripheral blood mononuclear cells (PBMCs), taken at new diagnosis, from a patient treated with antithyroid drugs. The receptors come from a woman aged 25 to 39 with Graves disease.

This clonotype was counted only a few times. The V call is TRBV29-1, the J call TRBJ2-2; a possible D gene is TRBD2 (6 bases). The V end was cut by 8 bases, the J end by 3 bases, with 19 bases between. CDR1 is SQVTM and CDR2 is ANQGSEA in the germline V gene. This CDR3 is 15 amino acids long. The CDR3 protein is CSQAVGRYDTGELFF. CDR3 bases: TGCAGCCAAGCTGTCGGGAGATATGACACCGGGGAGCTGTTTTTT.

This clonotype was detected many times. This chain uses TRBV5-5 with TRBJ1-1; D is uncertain. Germline loops: CDR1 SGHKS, CDR2 YYEKEE (reference sequence). The CDR3 is 15 amino acids. The V end lost 2 bases, the J end lost 4 bases, and 15 bases lay between the germline ends. CDR3 sequence (DNA): TGTGCCAGCAGCTTTCCCCCCCTCGGGAGCACTGAAGCTTTCTTT. It specifies CASSFPPLGSTEAFF.

At least ten counts were recorded for this clonotype. The rearrangement links TRBV6-1 to TRBJ1-2; unclear D gene. Per the germline V gene, CDR1 is MNHNS and CDR2 is SASEGT. Deletions cut 9 bases from V and 4 bases from J, with 15 bases between. This CDR3 has 13 residues. CDR3 residues: CASKISGIYGYTF. CDR3 DNA sequence: TGTGCCAGTAAGATCTCGGGGATCTATGGCTACACCTTC.

This clonotype was counted only a few times. V and J are TRBV4-1 and TRBJ1-3; D might be TRBD1 (6 bases). From germline, CDR1 is MGHRA and CDR2 YSYEKL. The length of the CDR3 is 15 residues. Trimming removed 3 bases at V and 2 bases at J, with 11 bases between. Here the CDR3 reads CASSHLTGTGNTIYF. DNA for the CDR3: TGCGCCAGCAGCCACTTGACAGGAACTGGAAACACCATATATTTT.

Many counts were recorded for this clonotype. The gene calls are TRBV7-9 and TRBJ2-7; a possible D gene is TRBD2 (5 bases). The V and J ends lost 5 bases and 0 bases respectively, with 8 bases between them. Germline-derived CDR1 and CDR2 are SEHNR and FQNEAQ (reference sequence). The CDR3 is made up of 13 amino acids. The CDR3 sequence: CASSTGVSYEQYF. Written as DNA, the CDR3 is TGTGCCAGCAGCACCGGGGTCTCCTACGAGCAGTACTTC.

This clonotype was found many times. This sequence joins TRBV7-2 and TRBJ1-1; D might be TRBD1 (5 bases). The CDR3 spans 14 residues. V was shortened by 7 bases and J by 2 bases, with 14 bases between the two germline ends. Germline CDR1 reads SGHTA; CDR2 reads FQGNSA. The CDR3 coding sequence is TGTGCCAGCACCATCTCCCGGGACAACACTGAAGCTTTCTTT. Translating it yields CASTISRDNTEAFF.

This clonotype was seen more than once but under ten times. CDR3 residues: CASSFYGEKETQYF. DNA of the CDR3: TGTGCCAGCAGCTTTTACGGGGAGAAAGAGACCCAGTACTTC. The chain links TRBV7-9 to TRBJ2-5; a possible D gene is TRBD2 (5 bases). CDR1 and CDR2 from the germline V gene are SEHNR and FQNEAQ (reference sequence). The CDR3 extends over 14 amino acids. V gave up 3 bases and J gave up 3 bases, with 11 bases separating them.

A word on this clonotype: A far larger clone is one base from this, pointing to a likely read error. V usage is TRBV7-3 and J usage is TRBJ2-5, with 8 bases fitting TRBD1. CDR1 and CDR2 (germline): SGHTA, FQGTGA. J lost 5 bases, V lost 7 bases, and 9 bases had no gene match. There are 14 residues in the CDR3. The CDR3 region has the DNA TGTGCCAGCAAACAGGGGGGAGCAAGGGAGACCCAGTACTTC. Translated: CASKQGGARETQYF.

This clonotype was counted only a few times. The chain combines TRBV27 with TRBJ1-6, with a weak D call TRBD1 (5 bases). The CDR3 is 12 amino acids. The germline V gene has CDR1 MNHEY and CDR2 SMNVEV (reference sequence). Trimming pared 7 bases from V and 7 bases from J, leaving 8 bases between. The CDR3 DNA sequence: TGTGCCAGCACAAAGGGGAATTCACCCCTCCACTTT. The encoded protein is CASTKGNSPLHF.

This clonotype was found many times. The J gene is TRBJ1-4, the V gene TRBV6-1; D is perhaps TRBD1 (6 bases). Germline assignment: CDR1 MNHNS and CDR2 SASEGT. The CDR3 totals 15 residues. Trimming stripped 0 bases from V and 3 bases from J, with 8 bases between. DNA of the CDR3: TGTGCCAGCAGTGAAGCCACAGGGTCTAATGAAAAACTGTTTTTT. Translated, it gives CASSEATGSNEKLFF.

This clonotype has at least ten counts. The V and J genes are TRBV12-3 or TRBV12-4 and TRBJ2-4, with a tentative D call TRBD1 (5 bases). This CDR3 comprises 14 residues. Trimming shortened V by 7 bases and J by 0 bases, and 10 bases separated the two germline ends. The DNA of the CDR3 is TGTGCCAGCACCCTAGGGGTAGCCAAAAACATTCAGTACTTC. Translated, it gives CASTLGVAKNIQYF.

J is TRBJ2-7 and V is TRBV13; 8 nucleotides line up with TRBD1. The CDR3 sequence is 15 residues long. From germline, CDR1 is PRHDT and CDR2 FYEKMQ (reference sequence). V was pared by 5 bases and J by 7 bases, with 13 bases of the junction left unmatched. The CDR3 DNA is TGTGCCAGCAGCAGCCGGGACAGGCCAGGTAGGGAGCAGTACTTC. Its protein product is CASSSRDRPGREQYF.

In its sample, this clonotype was seen a few times. This chain uses TRBV7-9 with TRBJ1-2, with D perhaps matching TRBD1 (6 bases). Per the germline V gene, CDR1 is SEHNR and CDR2 is FQNEAQ (reference sequence). The CDR3 has 13 amino acids. The V end lost 6 bases, the J end lost 3 bases, and 11 bases lay between the germline ends. The CDR3 DNA reads TGTGCCAGCAGGAAACAGGGATACTATGGCTACACCTTC. Amino acid sequence: CASRKQGYYGYTF.

The chain combines TRBV28 with TRBJ1-5, with D hard to call. Germline CDR1 reads MDHEN; CDR2 reads SYDVKM. Trimming cost V 2 bases and J 3 bases, with 11 bases left between them. The CDR3 is 15 amino acids. In nucleotides, the CDR3 is TGTGCCAGCAGTTTAAGGAACAGCCCCAATCAGCCCCAGCATTTT. Translation gives CASSLRNSPNQPQHF. The complete variable domain, with remaining parts taken from reference TRBV28 and TRBJ1-5, reads DVKVTQSSRYLVKRTGEKVFLECVQDMDHENMFWYRQDPGLGLRLIYFSYDVKMKEKGDIPEGYSVSREKKERFSLILESASTNQTSMYLCASSLRNSPNQPQHFGDGTRLSIL.

This clonotype has ten or more counts. The chain is built from TRBV25-1 and TRBJ1-5; D not resolved. Trimming pared 2 bases from V and 6 bases from J, leaving 5 bases between. Germline loops: CDR1 MGHDK, CDR2 SYGVNS. The CDR3 runs 12 residues. This CDR3 is CASSEEGQPQHF. The DNA of the CDR3 is TGTGCCAGCAGTGAAGAAGGTCAGCCCCAGCATTTT.

This clonotype was picked up many times. The chain employs TRBV11-2 and TRBJ2-7; no clear D. Trimming removed 4 bases at V and 6 bases at J, with 19 bases between. Germline V gene data show CDR1 as SGHAT and CDR2 as FQNNGV. The CDR3 is 15 residues long. The CDR3 sequence is CASSSPSLRAPEQYF. The CDR3 nucleotides are TGTGCCAGCAGCTCGCCTTCACTTAGGGCACCCGAGCAGTACTTC.

This clonotype was counted only a few times. V and J are TRBV27 and TRBJ1-2, with unresolved D. This CDR3 comprises 14 residues. Germline V CDR1 and CDR2: MNHEY, SMNVEV (reference sequence). V was pared by 3 bases and J by 1 base, with 9 bases between. CDR3 sequence reads: CASSFTASNYGYTF. CDR3 nucleotides: TGTGCCAGCAGTTTCACGGCTAGTAACTATGGCTACACCTTC.

The sample holds many counts of this clonotype. This sequence joins TRBV2 and TRBJ1-5; D is unresolved. The CDR3 has 13 residues. Germline CDR1 reads SNHLY; CDR2 reads FYNNEI. Trimming cost V 7 bases and J 3 bases, with 10 bases left between them. CDR3 protein: CASNYSPNQPQHF. Here the CDR3 DNA reads TGTGCCAGCAACTACAGCCCCAATCAGCCCCAGCATTTT. Using reference TRBV2 and TRBJ1-5 for the parts outside the CDR3, the full variable domain is EPEVTQTPSHQVTQMGQEVILRCVPISNHLYFYWYRQILGQKVEFLVSFYNNEISEKSEIFDDQFSVERPDGSNFTLKIRSTKLEDSAMYFCASNYSPNQPQHFGDGTRLSIL.

The CDR3 loop reads CATSTGPGANVLTF. CDR3 nucleotide sequence: TGTGCCACCAGCACAGGCCCTGGGGCCAACGTCCTGACTTTC. The chain carries TRBV6-1 and TRBJ2-6; D perhaps matches TRBD1 (5 bases). V lost 10 bases to trimming and J lost 2 bases, with 12 bases between them. The germline V gene has CDR1 MNHNS and CDR2 SASEGT. CDR3 size: 14 residues.

This clonotype was seen only a few times. J is TRBJ1-1 and V is TRBV11-2; no firm D call. CDR1 SGHAT and CDR2 FQNNGV come from the germline V gene. The V gene lost 4 bases and the J gene lost 1 base, with 10 bases spanning the gap. There are 14 residues in the CDR3. The CDR3, as DNA: TGTGCCAGCAGCTCTCCAGCTTCGAACACTGAAGCTTTCTTT. Translating it yields CASSSPASNTEAFF.

With respect to this clonotype: Since a much larger clone is just one base distant, this may be a read error. The chain recombines TRBV6-5 with TRBJ2-5; tentatively, D is TRBD2 (5 bases). Germline V gene sequence: CDR1 MNHEY, CDR2 SVGAGI. The CDR3 spans 14 residues. The CDR3 spells CASSYSMFWEIQYF. The CDR3 DNA reads as TGTGCCAGCAGTTACTCGATGTTTTGGGAGATCCAGTACTTC.

As regards this clonotype: At one end the junction does not follow the germline gene, possibly because of a read error. The V gene is TRBV3-1, the J gene TRBJ1-6, with TRBD1 matching over 7 bases. This CDR3 region has 15 residues. Germline CDR1 is LGHDT and CDR2 is YNNKEL (reference sequence). The CDR3 protein is CASSPRDSVNSLLHF. CDR3 bases: TGTGCCAGCAGCCCTCGGGACAGCGTTAATTCACTCCTCCACTTT.

This clonotype came up many times. The chain uses TRBV12-3 or TRBV12-4 and TRBJ1-5, with TRBD1 identical over 9 bases. J lost 5 bases, V lost 0 bases, and 8 bases had no gene match. The CDR3 spans 17 residues. The CDR3, as DNA: TGTGCCAGCAGTTTAGCGCTGTCGGACAGGGGATATCAGCCCCAGCATTTT. Protein: CASSLALSDRGYQPQHF.

A few counts support this clonotype. The chain employs TRBV24-1 and TRBJ1-4; D not certain. Germline CDR1 reads KGHDR; CDR2 reads SFDVKD. The CDR3 spans 13 residues. V shed 2 bases and J shed 8 bases, with 8 bases lying between them. The CDR3 sequence is CATSDSDVEKLFF. Written as DNA, the CDR3 is TGTGCCACCAGTGATTCAGACGTGGAAAAACTGTTTTTT.

V is TRBV6-6 and J is TRBJ2-1; D uncertain. The CDR3 extends over 12 amino acids. Germline V gene data show CDR1 as MNHNY and CDR2 as SVGAGI (reference sequence). Trimming cost V 0 bases and J 9 bases, with 6 bases left between them. The CDR3 loop is CASSYSGSEQFF. DNA for the CDR3: TGTGCCAGCAGTTACTCGGGCAGTGAGCAGTTCTTC.

This clonotype was observed at least ten times. This rearrangement joins TRBV6-1 to TRBJ2-1; D is perhaps TRBD2 (6 bases). This CDR3 contains 14 residues. V lost 5 bases, J lost 5 bases, and 13 bases lay in between. From germline, CDR1 is MNHNS and CDR2 SASEGT. The CDR3 spells CASSTTGLNNEQFF. CDR3 coding DNA: TGTGCCAGCAGTACAACGGGACTTAACAATGAGCAGTTCTTC.

A note on this clonotype: A much larger clone sits a single nucleotide away, making a read error possible. The chain recombines TRBV19 with TRBJ1-5, with D tentatively TRBD1 (6 bases). The V gene's germline CDR1 is LNHDA and CDR2 SQIVND (reference sequence). V was trimmed by 7 bases and J by 7 bases, leaving 14 bases between them. The CDR3 has 13 amino acids. This CDR3 is CASNKGGEQPQHF. The CDR3 nucleotides are TGTGCCAGTAACAAGGGGGGGGAACAGCCCCAGCATTTT.

As for this clonotype: This sequence may be a read error, since a much larger clone differs from it by one base. The chain uses TRBV5-1 and TRBJ2-1; 11 bases are a match to TRBD2. The CDR3 extends over 15 amino acids. The J segment lost 8 bases and the V segment lost 4 bases, leaving 8 bases of the junction unmatched. The germline V gene encodes CDR1 SGHRS and CDR2 YFSETQ. For the CDR3, the DNA is TGCGCCAGCAGCCAACTAGCGGGAGCTGGCGATGAGCAGTTCTTC. Protein sequence: CASSQLAGAGDEQFF.

In this sample, this clonotype turned up a few times. The CDR3 protein is CASSRLFSEQYF. The CDR3 DNA reads as TGTGCCAGCTCACGACTCTTTAGCGAGCAGTACTTC. This sequence joins TRBV18 and TRBJ2-7; the D is unclear. CDR3 length equals 12 residues. The germline gives CDR1 KGHSH, CDR2 LQKENI. The V end was cut by 4 bases, the J end by 6 bases, with 10 bases between.

This clonotype came up many times. This chain uses TRBV12-3 or TRBV12-4 with TRBJ2-6; D is perhaps TRBD1 or TRBD2 (6 bases each). The V end was cut by 3 bases, the J end by 0 bases, with 12 bases between. The CDR3 runs to 17 residues. Here the CDR3 reads CASSLGGQSSGANVLTF. The DNA of the CDR3 is TGTGCCAGCAGTTTGGGAGGACAGAGCTCTGGGGCCAACGTCCTGACTTTC.